Each of the 32 T cell receptor beta chains below was sequenced from the same sample in a study of Graves' ophthalmopathy and Graves' hyperthyroidism. For repertoire sequencing, the TCR beta CDR3 regions were amplified from RNA transcripts. HTBI primers primed a first-round RT-PCR, and a second-round multiplex PCR followed. TCRdb ran MiXCR on the multiplex PCR reads and lists one entry per CDR3 protein. This repertoire shows 170,000 or so distinct CDR3 sequences, 35% to 45% found once; its top ten account for about 9.5%. The source material was peripheral blood. The receptors originated from a man aged 30 to 45 with Graves' ophthalmopathy.

There are a few counts of this clonotype. V and J are TRBV6-1 and TRBJ2-5; 9 bases match TRBD2. The germline gives CDR1 MNHNS, CDR2 SASEGT. V was clipped by 7 bases and J by 6 bases; unmatched bases: 9. The CDR3 extends over 14 amino acids. The CDR3 protein is CASTRSGRIKTQYF. DNA of the CDR3: TGTGCCAGCACCCGTAGCGGGAGAATTAAGACCCAGTACTTC.

The rearrangement joins TRBV6-1 to TRBJ1-6, with D unresolved. The CDR3 consists of 13 residues. Trimming shortened V by 8 bases and J by 9 bases, and 14 bases separated the two germline ends. Germline V gene data show CDR1 as MNHNS and CDR2 as SASEGT. The CDR3 DNA is TGTGCCAGCCGTACTGAGGGAGGTTCACCCCTCCACTTT. This codes for CASRTEGGSPLHF.

V and J are TRBV19 and TRBJ2-2, with 11 bases that match TRBD1. With 3 bases clipped from V and 7 bases from J, the junction kept 7 bases outside the gene matches. The germline V gene has CDR1 LNHDA and CDR2 SQIVND (reference sequence). This CDR3 has 16 amino acids. The CDR3 region is CASSIGQGALSGELFF. In DNA form, the CDR3 reads TGTGCCAGTAGTATCGGACAGGGGGCGCTTAGCGGGGAGCTGTTTTTT.

This clonotype was counted ten times or more. The chain employs TRBV19 and TRBJ2-7; 8 bases fit TRBD1. The CDR3 is 14 residues long. The trim removed 4 bases at V and 3 bases at J, leaving 5 bases unmatched. The germline gives CDR1 LNHDA, CDR2 SQIVND (reference sequence). CDR3 sequence: CASSKGTGGYEQYF. The CDR3 region has the DNA TGTGCCAGTAGTAAAGGTACAGGGGGCTACGAGCAGTACTTC.

This clonotype was detected only a few times. The chain links TRBV12-3 or TRBV12-4 to TRBJ2-7; perhaps D is TRBD1 or TRBD2 (7 bases each). V lost 5 bases and J 3 bases, leaving 17 bases between the germline ends. CDR3 length equals 15 residues. The CDR3 DNA follows: TGTGCCAGCAGTCTACCAGGGGGGGGTCGCTACGAGCAGTACTTC. This gives the protein CASSLPGGGRYEQYF.

This clonotype occurred many times. The rearrangement links TRBV6-2 or TRBV6-3 to TRBJ2-5; perhaps TRBD2 as D (5 bases). The germline CDR1 and CDR2 sequences are MNHEY and SVGEGT. This CDR3 is built from 17 residues. The V and J ends lost 5 bases and 2 bases respectively, with 21 bases between them. The CDR3 loop reads CASSTARGARSQETQYF. CDR3 sequence (DNA): TGTGCCAGCAGTACTGCCCGGGGAGCGCGATCACAAGAGACCCAGTACTTC.

The V and J genes are TRBV11-2 and TRBJ2-5, with D possibly matching TRBD1 (6 bases). The length of the CDR3 is 15 residues. Germline assignment: CDR1 SGHAT and CDR2 FQNNGV. V dropped 4 bases and J dropped 1 base, with 13 bases sitting between them. The CDR3 DNA reads TGTGCCAGCAGCTCTGGGGCCAGGGGCCAAGAGACCCAGTACTTC. Protein sequence: CASSSGARGQETQYF.

The chain carries TRBV6-2 or TRBV6-3 and TRBJ2-5; TRBD2 aligns across 13 bases. The V and J ends lost 10 bases and 4 bases, in that order; junction bases with no gene match: 9. The CDR3 totals 15 residues. Per the germline V gene, CDR1 is MNHEY and CDR2 is SVGEGT. The CDR3 region has the DNA TGTGCCACCTCACTAGCGGGAGGGTTTCGAGAGACCCAGTACTTC. The encoded protein is CATSLAGGFRETQYF.

This clonotype appeared many times. The chain couples TRBV12-3 or TRBV12-4 to TRBJ2-4, with 11 positions matching TRBD1. Unmatched junction bases numbered 12, after V lost 2 bases and J lost 3 bases. The CDR3 contains 19 residues. In nucleotides, the CDR3 is TGTGCCAGCAGTTTATGGGGACAGGGGGTAGGGGTCGACAAAAACATTCAGTACTTC. Protein: CASSLWGQGVGVDKNIQYF.

The chain carries TRBV28 and TRBJ2-5; 9 nucleotides line up with TRBD2. The ends lost 0 bases at V and 6 bases at J; junction bases unmatched: 8. The CDR3 covers 16 residues. From germline, CDR1 is MDHEN and CDR2 SYDVKM. This CDR3 reads CASSLWVTSGQKTQYF. CDR3 nucleotides: TGTGCCAGCAGTTTATGGGTCACTAGCGGGCAAAAGACCCAGTACTTC.

The chain has TRBV10-3 and TRBJ2-5; D gene uncertain. The CDR3 totals 11 residues. Germline-derived CDR1 and CDR2 are ENHRY and SYGVKD. The V end was cut by 6 bases, the J end by 5 bases, with 7 bases between. This CDR3 reads CAIRQGETQYF. CDR3 DNA: TGTGCCATCAGGCAAGGGGAGACCCAGTACTTC.

This clonotype has at least ten counts. This chain connects TRBV2 to TRBJ1-3, with 8 nucleotides matching TRBD1. The ends lost 3 bases at V and 8 bases at J; junction bases unmatched: 3. The CDR3 is 13 amino acids. In germline, CDR1 is SNHLY, CDR2 FYNNEI. The CDR3 reads CASSDRGLDTIYF. CDR3 coding DNA: TGTGCCAGCAGTGACAGGGGGCTGGACACCATATATTTT. The full variable domain, in which reference TRBV2 and TRBJ1-3 provide the parts outside the CDR3, is EPEVTQTPSHQVTQMGQEVILRCVPISNHLYFYWYRQILGQKVEFLVSFYNNEISEKSEIFDDQFSVERPDGSNFTLKIRSTKLEDSAMYFCASSDRGLDTIYFGEGSWLTVV.

This clonotype showed up just a few times. The J gene is TRBJ2-7, the V gene TRBV7-2; D might be TRBD2 (6 bases). Germline V gene lookup returns CDR1 SGHTA and CDR2 FQGNSA. This CDR3 spans 12 amino acids. V was shortened by 8 bases and J by 3 bases, with 11 bases between the two germline ends. CDR3 DNA sequence: TGTGCCAGCGGCGGACTATTCTACGAGCAGTACTTC. Its protein is CASGGLFYEQYF.

The chain uses TRBV12-3 or TRBV12-4 and TRBJ1-1, with D perhaps matching TRBD1 (6 bases). The CDR3 has 15 amino acids. Deletions cut 5 bases from V and 0 bases from J, with 13 bases between. The CDR3 DNA follows: TGTGCCAGCAGTACCCGGACAGTGATGAACACTGAAGCTTTCTTT. Its translation is CASSTRTVMNTEAFF.

The gene calls are TRBV11-2 and TRBJ1-1, with a possible D match to TRBD1 (6 bases). In germline, CDR1 is SGHAT, CDR2 FQNNGV. This CDR3 is 15 amino acids long. The germline V and J ends were trimmed by 5 bases and 0 bases, with 13 bases remaining between them. The CDR3 bases are TGTGCCAGCAGCCATGACAGGCCTATGAACACTGAAGCTTTCTTT. Translating gives CASSHDRPMNTEAFF.

This clonotype was recorded many times. The rearrangement joins TRBV24-1 to TRBJ2-2; TRBD2 is a possible D gene (6 bases). The CDR3 spans 12 residues. The V gene lost 6 bases and the J gene lost 8 bases, with 9 bases spanning the gap. CDR1 is KGHDR and CDR2 is SFDVKD in the germline V gene. The CDR3 sequence is CATSRLAGELFF. The CDR3 coding sequence is TGTGCCACCAGTCGGCTAGCGGGGGAGCTGTTTTTT.

In this sample, this clonotype turned up many times. The chain recombines TRBV28 with TRBJ2-5, with D possibly matching TRBD1 (6 bases). CDR1 MDHEN and CDR2 SYDVKM come from the germline V gene. V was shortened by 8 bases and J by 6 bases, with 22 bases between the two germline ends. There are 15 residues in the CDR3. The CDR3, as DNA: TGTGCCAGCGGTTACCCCGGGACACCTGGGAAGACCCAGTACTTC. As protein: CASGYPGTPGKTQYF.

In this sample, this clonotype turned up a few times. CDR3 coding DNA: TGTGCCAGCAGCCGCGGGACAGGTTCCTACGAGCAGTACTTC. Translated, it gives CASSRGTGSYEQYF. The J gene is TRBJ2-7, the V gene TRBV12-3 or TRBV12-4; 8 nucleotides line up with TRBD1. Unmatched junction bases numbered 5, after V lost 6 bases and J lost 1 base. This CDR3 comprises 14 residues.

This clonotype was counted at least ten times. The V gene is TRBV11-2, the J gene TRBJ2-7, with D perhaps TRBD1 (6 bases). CDR1 is SGHAT and CDR2 is FQNNGV in the germline V gene. V was trimmed by 3 bases and J by 4 bases, leaving 10 bases between them. The CDR3 length is 13 residues. In nucleotides, the CDR3 is TGTGCCAGCAGCTTTCACAGGGAGTACGAGCAGTACTTC. The encoded protein is CASSFHREYEQYF.

This clonotype has ten or more counts. The chain combines TRBV6-2 or TRBV6-3 with TRBJ2-7; TRBD1 is a possible D gene (6 bases). Germline V CDR1 and CDR2: MNHEY, SVGEGT. V was shortened by 6 bases and J by 2 bases, with 14 bases between the two germline ends. The CDR3 has 14 residues. The CDR3 nucleotides are TGTGCCAGCAGCCCAGCCTGGGACACCTACGAGCAGTACTTC. Translated, it gives CASSPAWDTYEQYF.

The chain links TRBV12-3 or TRBV12-4 to TRBJ1-2; TRBD1 agrees at 8 bases. Trimming took 6 bases from V and 6 from J; bases not matched to a gene: 6. There are 13 residues in the CDR3. Here the CDR3 reads CASSGSGGHGYTF. For the CDR3, the DNA is TGTGCCAGCAGCGGATCAGGGGGCCATGGCTACACCTTC.

This clonotype was seen repeatedly, ten times or more. This chain links TRBV6-2 or TRBV6-3 with TRBJ2-7, with TRBD2 matching over 8 bases. The V gene's germline CDR1 is MNHEY and CDR2 SVGEGT. The CDR3 is 18 amino acids. With V trimmed by 2 bases and J by 1 base, 13 bases remained unmatched. The CDR3 DNA follows: TGTGCCAGCAGTTACCAAAGGACTAGCTTGAAGGGGTCCTACGAGCAGTACTTC. Encoded protein: CASSYQRTSLKGSYEQYF.

The chain couples TRBV27 to TRBJ1-2; no definite D call. The V gene's germline CDR1 is MNHEY and CDR2 SMNVEV (reference sequence). The CDR3 has 11 amino acids. Between the trimmed V and J ends, which lost 6 bases and 7 bases, there was a span of 9 bases. CDR3 sequence: CASSQTGGYTF. The CDR3 bases are TGTGCCAGCAGCCAGACCGGTGGCTACACCTTC.

Many counts were recorded for this clonotype. The J gene is TRBJ1-1, the V gene TRBV28; D uncertain. Per germline, CDR1 MDHEN and CDR2 SYDVKM. The CDR3 sequence is 11 residues long. V gave up 9 bases and J gave up 2 bases, with 7 bases separating them. The CDR3 is CASGVNTEAFF. Written as DNA, the CDR3 is TGTGCCAGTGGGGTAAACACTGAAGCTTTCTTT.

The table lists this clonotype with many counts. The chain uses TRBV6-5 and TRBJ2-7; the D gene is possibly TRBD1 (6 bases). V was shortened by 3 bases and J by 5 bases, with 14 bases between the two germline ends. Germline CDR1 is MNHEY and CDR2 is SVGAGI. The CDR3 totals 14 residues. The CDR3 loop reads CASSYSGVRHEQYF. The CDR3 nucleotides read TGTGCCAGCAGTTATTCAGGGGTACGGCACGAGCAGTACTTC.

This clonotype occurred many times. The chain combines TRBV24-1 with TRBJ1-5; D remains ambiguous. This CDR3 region has 16 residues. CDR1 and CDR2 from the germline V gene are KGHDR and SFDVKD. V lost 4 bases to trimming and J lost 2 bases, with 14 bases between them. The CDR3 loop is CATSDPRGPGNQPQHF. The CDR3 nucleotides read TGTGCCACCAGTGACCCCCGAGGGCCGGGCAATCAGCCCCAGCATTTT.

The CDR3 DNA sequence: TGCAGTGCTAGTCGAGGGATGAGTGGTTCCTACGAGCAGTACTTC. Residues: CSASRGMSGSYEQYF. This chain links TRBV20-1 with TRBJ2-7, with D possibly matching TRBD2 (5 bases). The germline V and J ends were trimmed by 3 bases and 1 base, with 16 bases remaining between them. Looked up from germline, CDR1 is DFQATT and CDR2 is SNEGSKA (reference sequence). The CDR3 is 15 amino acids.

This clonotype was recorded many times. This chain uses TRBV30 with TRBJ2-7, with 7 positions matching TRBD2. V was pared by 0 bases and J by 0 bases, with 5 bases of the junction left unmatched. Looked up from germline, CDR1 is GTSNPN and CDR2 is SVGIG (reference sequence). This CDR3 has 15 residues. The chain's CDR3 is CAWSVLGTTSYEQYF. CDR3 in DNA: TGTGCCTGGAGTGTACTTGGGACTACCTCCTACGAGCAGTACTTC.

This clonotype has ten or more counts. The chain links TRBV2 to TRBJ1-2; 10 bases fit TRBD1. V lost 8 bases, J lost 4 bases, and 10 bases stayed unmatched. Looked up from germline, CDR1 is SNHLY and CDR2 is FYNNEI. The CDR3 totals 15 residues. CDR3 sequence reads: CASGGVGDRGYGYTF. CDR3 in DNA: TGTGCCAGCGGGGGGGTAGGGGACAGGGGCTATGGCTACACCTTC.

V and J are TRBV6-1 and TRBJ1-1; D is perhaps TRBD1 (6 bases). V was cut by 6 bases and J by 4 bases, with 15 bases left in between. The CDR3 runs 14 residues. Germline loops: CDR1 MNHNS, CDR2 SASEGT. In DNA form, the CDR3 reads TGTGCCAGCAGATCCGAAGGGGGGGGCACTGAAGCTTTCTTT. It yields the protein CASRSEGGGTEAFF.

This clonotype was detected many times. The chain couples TRBV11-3 to TRBJ1-1; 8 bases align to TRBD1. Looked up from germline, CDR1 is SGHNT and CDR2 is YENEEA. This CDR3 is 15 amino acids long. J was trimmed by 5 bases and V by 4 bases; bases with no gene match: 9. CDR3 coding DNA: TGTGCCAGCAGCTCCTTCGGACAGGGTAAAACTGAAGCTTTCTTT. Translating gives CASSSFGQGKTEAFF.

This clonotype was seen many times. The chain recombines TRBV11-2 with TRBJ2-5; 11 bases map to TRBD2. The V and J ends lost 5 bases and 5 bases, in that order; junction bases with no gene match: 7. The CDR3 runs to 15 residues. CDR1 and CDR2 (germline): SGHAT, FQNNGV. In DNA form, the CDR3 reads TGTGCCAGCAGCCGAACTAGCGGGAGAAGTGAGACCCAGTACTTC. Translating it yields CASSRTSGRSETQYF.